This is a list of T cell receptor beta chains from one sample in a study of regulatory and conventional T cells in RAG deficiency. Assay used: immunoSEQ multiplex PCR; TCRdb lists only in-frame clones, some missing. The sample yields roughly 10,000 clones, over 85% seen once. Input material: CD4+ effector T cells sorted from blood. Receptor source: a human donor with RAG deficiency presenting as severe combined immunodeficiency. CDR3s include the opening cysteine and the closing phenylalanine or tryptophan. Fields, in order: CDR3 DNA, CDR3 protein, J gene, V gene, clone size, D gene. D genes are given only for firm matches. Clone size, where shown, is once, few, many, or a class for clones that have expanded.

TGTGCCTGGAGTAAGACGAGCAATCAGCCCCAGCATTTT,CAWSKTSNQPQHF,TRBJ1-5,TRBV30,once,NA
TGCAGTGCTAGACAAAACTATGGCTACACCTTC,CSARQNYGYTF,TRBJ1-2,TRBV20-1,NA,NA
TGTGCCATCAGTGAAGGACACGGCCTCTCTGGGGCCAACGTCCTGACTTTC,CAISEGHGLSGANVLTF,TRBJ2-6,TRBV10-3,NA,NA
TGTGCCTGGAGTGTAACCCCAGATACGCAGTATTTT,CAWSVTPDTQYF,TRBJ2-3,TRBV30,NA,NA
TGTGCCAGCAGCCAAGCTCAGGACGAGCAGTACTTC,CASSQAQDEQYF,TRBJ2-7,TRBV4-2,NA,NA
TGTGCCAGCAGGGGGCCGGGCACCGAGCAGTACTTC,CASRGPGTEQYF,TRBJ2-7,TRBV2,NA,NA
TGTGCCAGCAGAGGGGGCAGCGGAGCCTACGAGCAGTACTTC,CASRGGSGAYEQYF,TRBJ2-7,TRBV25-1,NA,TRBD1
TGCGCCAGCAGTGAGTCCGGGCTAACAGGCTACACCTTC,CASSESGLTGYTF,TRBJ1-2,TRBV10-1,NA,NA
TGCGCCAGCAGCTTGGAAGGGTTCGCAGATACGCAGTATTTT,CASSLEGFADTQYF,TRBJ2-3,TRBV5-1,NA,NA
TGCGCCAGCAGCGTCGACAGGGGGCCAGATACGCAGTATTTT,CASSVDRGPDTQYF,TRBJ2-3,TRBV5-1,NA,TRBD1
TGTGCCAGCAGCCCCAACAGGGGCTATGGCTACACCTTC,CASSPNRGYGYTF,TRBJ1-2,TRBV7-2,NA,TRBD1
TGCAGCGTCTCGCCGAGGGTGGGAGAGACCCAGTACTTC,CSVSPRVGETQYF,TRBJ2-5,TRBV29-1,once,NA
TGTGCCATCAGTGAGTCGACAGGGGGCACAGATACGCAGTATTTT,CAISESTGGTDTQYF,TRBJ2-3,TRBV10-3,NA,TRBD1
TGCGCCAGCAGCCCCGGGACAGGGGGCACAGATACGCAGTATTTT,CASSPGTGGTDTQYF,TRBJ2-3,TRBV5-1,NA,TRBD1
TGCGCCAGCAGCTGGGGGTCTAGCACAGATACGCAGTATTTT,CASSWGSSTDTQYF,TRBJ2-3,TRBV5-1,NA,NA
TGTGCCAGCAGTAGACTAGCGGGAGTAAACAATGAGCAGTTCTTC,CASSRLAGVNNEQFF,TRBJ2-1,TRBV28,NA,TRBD2
TGTGCCAGCTCGACAGGGGACACCGGGGAGCTGTTTTTT,CASSTGDTGELFF,TRBJ2-2,TRBV18,NA,TRBD1
TGCGCCAGCAGCCAAGATCGGACCGGGACCCCTTATGGCTACACCTTC,CASSQDRTGTPYGYTF,TRBJ1-2,TRBV4-3,NA,NA
TGTGCCAGCAGCGTAGGTCCCGGGGGAGATACGCAGTATTTT,CASSVGPGGDTQYF,TRBJ2-3,TRBV9,few,NA
TGTGCCAGCAGCTTCGGGCTTCGGGACACTGAAGCTTTCTTT,CASSFGLRDTEAFF,TRBJ1-1,TRBV11-2,NA,NA
TGTGCCAGCAGCTTATCGGGAAGGACACGACACTCTGGGGCCAACGTCCTGACTTTC,CASSLSGRTRHSGANVLTF,TRBJ2-6,TRBV7-2,NA,NA
TGTGCCAGCAGTTACGGAAGAGGGTTTAATGAAAAACTGTTTTTT,CASSYGRGFNEKLFF,TRBJ1-4,TRBV6-5,NA,NA
TGTGCCAGCTCATTTTTTCCGGGACCGCAAAATGAGCAGTTCTTC,CASSFFPGPQNEQFF,TRBJ2-1,TRBV18,NA,NA
TGTGCCAGCAGTTTCAACTCCTACGAGCAGTACTTC,CASSFNSYEQYF,TRBJ2-7,TRBV28,NA,NA
TGTGCCAGCAGCTTAAGAGAGGAGACCCAGTACTTC,CASSLREETQYF,TRBJ2-5,TRBV7-9,NA,NA
TGTGCCAGCAGCTTAGGACGGAACACTGAAGCTTTCTTT,CASSLGRNTEAFF,TRBJ1-1,TRBV7-8,once,NA
TGTGCCAGCTCACCACCCGGGACAACTAATGAAAAACTGTTTTTT,CASSPPGTTNEKLFF,TRBJ1-4,TRBV18,NA,NA
TGCGCCAGCAGCCCCGGGAGGGGCTGGGAGACCCAGTACTTC,CASSPGRGWETQYF,TRBJ2-5,TRBV5-1,NA,TRBD2
TGTGCCAGCAGTTTTCTAGCCAGCACAGATACGCAGTATTTT,CASSFLASTDTQYF,TRBJ2-3,TRBV27,NA,NA
TGTGCCAGTAGTACCCCGGGACAGGGTCATCGGGAGCAGTACTTC,CASSTPGQGHREQYF,TRBJ2-7,TRBV19,NA,TRBD1
TGCAGTGCTACCAGGACCTACGAGCAGTACTTC,CSATRTYEQYF,TRBJ2-7,TRBV20-1,NA,NA
TGCGCCAGCAGCTTGCGGATGGGACAGGGTATGGGCGAGCAGTACTTC,CASSLRMGQGMGEQYF,TRBJ2-7,TRBV5-1,NA,TRBD1
TGCGCCAGCAGCCAAGATCACTGGGGCAGTATGAAGTTCTTC,CASSQDHWGSMKFF,TRBJ2-1,TRBV4-3,NA,NA
TGCGCCAGCAGCTGGAGAGTGACAGGGTGGGAGCAGTACTTC,CASSWRVTGWEQYF,TRBJ2-7,TRBV5-1,NA,TRBD1
TGTGCCAGCTCACCACGGGACCTAGGGGAGACCCAGTACTTC,CASSPRDLGETQYF,TRBJ2-5,TRBV18,NA,NA
TGCAGTGCTGCTGTACGGAGACCCCAGTACTTC,CSAAVRRPQYF,TRBJ2-5,TRBV20-1,NA,NA
TGTGCCAGCAGTGAATATAGGGATACGCAGTATTTT,CASSEYRDTQYF,TRBJ2-3,TRBV25-1,NA,NA
TGCGCCAGCAGCTCCCGACAGGGGACTAATGAAAAACTGTTTTTT,CASSSRQGTNEKLFF,TRBJ1-4,TRBV5-1,NA,TRBD1
TGTGCCAGCAGCGTAGGCTACAATGAGCAGTTCTTC,CASSVGYNEQFF,TRBJ2-1,TRBV9,NA,NA
TGCAGCGTGGACAGACTCACTGAAGCTTTCTTT,CSVDRLTEAFF,TRBJ1-1,TRBV29-1,few,NA
TGTGCCAGCAGCTTAGGGACAGCTAAAAACATTCAGTACTTC,CASSLGTAKNIQYF,TRBJ2-4,TRBV7-2,NA,NA
TGTGCCAGCAGCCAGGCCGGGACGCCATACTCTGGAAACACCATATATTTT,CASSQAGTPYSGNTIYF,TRBJ1-3,TRBV14,NA,NA
TGTGCCAGTAGTAACGGGCAGGAGGATACGCAGTATTTT,CASSNGQEDTQYF,TRBJ2-3,TRBV19,NA,NA
TGTGCCAGCAGCTTAAGCCTAGCCATGTCCTACGAGCAGTACTTC,CASSLSLAMSYEQYF,TRBJ2-7,TRBV11-2,NA,NA
TGTGCCAGCAGCCCAAAACTTACTGGCACAGATACGCAGTATTTT,CASSPKLTGTDTQYF,TRBJ2-3,TRBV7-2,once,NA